Here is one TCR beta chain with its context. The antigen is unknown. This record belongs to a study of vaccination effects on CD4 cells after COVID-19. Trimming stripped 0 bases from V and 8 bases from J, with 16 bases between. The CDR3 totals 15 residues. Germline CDR1 reads KGHSH; CDR2 reads LQKENI. Sequencing was performed with immunoSEQ multiplex PCR; in TCRdb, only in-frame clones are kept and a portion is missing. This repertoire shows approximately 12,000 clones, around 68% found once; its top ten account for 8.5% to 10%. Antigen-specific CD4+ T cell clonotypes were called by their expansion after viral peptide-pool culture in ViraFEST. Isolating CD4+ T cells followed 9 to 11 days of culture. Participants were vaccinated with two doses of either the BNT162b2 or mRNA-1273 vaccine. Vaccinated recipients, who were negative for nucleocapsid antibodies, had no history of SARS-CoV-2 infection.

This TCR derives from a human donor who received a COVID-19 vaccine. The chain combines TRBV18 with TRBJ1-2; the D is unclear. This specimen consisted of CD4+ T cells from PBMCs cultured with SARS-CoV-2 spike peptides, obtained after COVID-19 vaccination. The CDR3 sequence: CASSPPGQESRGYTF. CDR3 DNA: TGTGCCAGCTCACCACCAGGCCAGGAATCACGCGGCTACACCTTC.